A single sample gave rise to the 32 T cell receptor beta chains below, sequenced in a study of blood T cell repertoires in COVID-19. Repertoires were generated with immunoSEQ multiplex PCR, while TCRdb's copy carries only in-frame clones and drops some. The sample has approximately 150,000 clones, roughly four fifths seen once. Material for sequencing was peripheral blood. These TCRs come from a human donor in a cohort sampled during active COVID-19.

This clone showed up many times. This chain uses TRBV11-3 with TRBJ2-5, with no clear D. The CDR3 is 12 residues long. CDR1 and CDR2 from the germline V gene are SGHNT and YENEEA. Trimming took off 4 bases at V and 2 bases at J, with 5 bases between the two ends. The CDR3 DNA is TGTGCCAGCAGCTCCGGGCAAGAGACCCAGTACTTC. It yields the protein CASSSGQETQYF. Supplemented by reference TRBV11-3 and TRBJ2-5, the full variable domain reads EAGVVQSPRYKIIEKKQPVAFWCNPISGHNTLYWYLQNLGQGPELLIRYENEEAVDDSQLPKDRFSAERLKGVDSTLKIQPAELGDSAVYLCASSSGQETQYFGPGTRLLVL.

Regarding this clone: The same CDR3 arises from other DNA sequences in this sample as well. This chain connects TRBV3-1 (or the pseudogene TRBV3-2) to TRBJ1-3; tentatively, D is TRBD1 (6 bases). The CDR3 is 15 amino acids. The V end lost 1 base, the J end lost 1 base, and 8 bases lay between the germline ends. Germline V lookup: CDR1 LGHDT, CDR2 YNNKEL (reference sequence). The DNA of the CDR3 is TGTGCCAGCAGCCAAGGAGGGGGTTCTGGAAACACCATATATTTT. It translates to CASSQGGGSGNTIYF.

This chain links TRBV5-4 with TRBJ2-7; possible D gene TRBD2, 6 bases. V was trimmed by 4 bases and J by 1 base, leaving 18 bases between them. Germline lookup yields CDR1 SGHNT and CDR2 YYREEE (reference sequence). The CDR3 consists of 16 residues. Written as DNA, the CDR3 is TGTGCCAGCAGCCGAGTTTCGGTGACTAGGTCCTACGAGCAGTACTTC. This sequence encodes CASSRVSVTRSYEQYF.

This clone showed up just once. The CDR3 DNA reads TGTGCCAGCAGTTACCAGGGTGAGCAGTTCTTC. Encoded protein: CASSYQGEQFF. The rearrangement uses TRBV6-5 and TRBJ2-1; weak D call: TRBD1 (5 bases). The V gene lost 2 bases and the J gene lost 9 bases, with 5 bases spanning the gap. CDR1 and CDR2 from the germline V gene are MNHEY and SVGAGI. CDR3 length: 11 residues.

The chain joins TRBV4-3 to TRBJ2-3, with TRBD2 matching 12 bases. Germline V gene lookup returns CDR1 LGHNA and CDR2 YSLEER. This CDR3 is built from 18 residues. Trimming took 1 base from V and 0 from J; bases not matched to a gene: 5. CDR3 DNA sequence: TGCGCCAGCAGCCAAGCTGGACTAGCGGGGAGAAGCACAGATACGCAGTATTTT. It translates to CASSQAGLAGRSTDTQYF.

This chain uses TRBV19 with TRBJ1-6, with TRBD1 matching 8 bases. J was trimmed by 8 bases and V by 6 bases; bases with no gene match: 18. Germline CDR1 is LNHDA and CDR2 is SQIVND (reference sequence). This CDR3 spans 18 amino acids. The CDR3 loop reads CASSRTGWQHRNDSPLHF. DNA of the CDR3: TGTGCCAGTAGCCGGACAGGGTGGCAGCATCGGAACGATTCACCCCTCCACTTT.

The V and J genes are TRBV11-2 and TRBJ2-5, with D hard to call. Germline CDR1 and CDR2: SGHAT and FQNNGV. CDR3 length: 12 amino acids. Trimming removed 5 bases at V and 5 bases at J, with 9 bases between. CDR3 region: CASSPILETQYF. The CDR3 DNA follows: TGTGCCAGCAGCCCTATCTTGGAGACCCAGTACTTC.

The chain has TRBV7-8 and TRBJ1-1; 8 bases are shared with TRBD1. The germline V gene has CDR1 SGHVS and CDR2 FQNEAQ. V dropped 2 bases and J dropped 5; count of bases not matched to a gene: 7. The CDR3 sequence is 15 residues long. This chain's CDR3 is CASSLRQGLGTEAFF. CDR3 bases: TGTGCCAGCAGCTTAAGACAGGGGCTAGGGACTGAAGCTTTCTTT.

The chain couples TRBV3-1 (or the pseudogene TRBV3-2) to TRBJ2-1; 7 nucleotides align to TRBD2. Germline loops: CDR1 LGHDT, CDR2 YNNKEL (reference sequence). V shed 9 bases and J 1 base; nucleotides not matched to a gene: 9. This CDR3 is 15 amino acids long. The CDR3 DNA follows: TGTGCCAGAGATAGCGGGTCTATTTCCTACAATGAGCAGTTCTTC. This sequence encodes CARDSGSISYNEQFF.

This clone has just one count. The chain recombines TRBV14 with TRBJ2-5; D perhaps matches TRBD1 (5 bases). Deletions cut 5 bases from V and 1 base from J, with 14 bases between. The CDR3 totals 15 residues. In germline, CDR1 is SGHDN, CDR2 FVKESK. The CDR3 DNA is TGTGCCAGCAGCAACCGCCGGACACCCCAAGAGACCCAGTACTTC. Translating it yields CASSNRRTPQETQYF.

This clone was detected only once. This chain connects TRBV3-1 (or the pseudogene TRBV3-2) to TRBJ2-2, with D possibly matching TRBD2 (6 bases). This CDR3 spans 14 amino acids. The germline CDR1 and CDR2 sequences are LGHDT and YNNKEL (reference sequence). The V gene lost 3 bases and the J gene lost 5 bases, with 10 bases spanning the gap. Here the CDR3 DNA reads TGTGCCAGCAGCCAGGGGGGAACAACCGGGGAGCTGTTTTTT. Translation gives CASSQGGTTGELFF.

The chain uses TRBV30 and TRBJ2-7; D is undetermined. V lost 3 bases, J lost 3 bases, and 9 bases lay in between. Germline assignment: CDR1 GTSNPN and CDR2 SVGIG (reference sequence). The CDR3 spans 12 residues. The CDR3 DNA is TGTGCCTGGAGCTACAGAATCTACGAGCAGTACTTC. Its protein product is CAWSYRIYEQYF.

The chain is built from TRBV12-3 or TRBV12-4 and TRBJ1-1, with a possible D match to TRBD1 (5 bases). The CDR3 is made up of 13 amino acids. V dropped 5 bases and J dropped 2 bases, with 9 bases sitting between them. The chain's CDR3 is CASSIDRNTEAFF. In DNA form, the CDR3 reads TGTGCCAGCAGTATCGACAGAAACACTGAAGCTTTCTTT.

The chain is built from TRBV5-6 and TRBJ1-1, with D possibly matching TRBD1 (6 bases). Germline lookup yields CDR1 SGHDT and CDR2 YYEEEE. The CDR3 is made up of 16 amino acids. Trimming took 4 bases from V and 1 from J, leaving 17 bases between them. CDR3 residues: CASSRGGSLTNTEAFF. As DNA, the CDR3 is TGTGCCAGCAGCCGAGGGGGATCACTGACGAACACTGAAGCTTTCTTT.

The chain uses TRBV7-3 and TRBJ2-3, with 10 bases aligning to TRBD2. Trimming cost V 3 bases and J 6 bases; bases outside gene matches: 3. From germline, CDR1 is SGHTA and CDR2 FQGTGA. The CDR3 is made up of 14 amino acids. CDR3 residues: CASSLASGSDTQYF. DNA for the CDR3: TGTGCCAGCAGCTTGGCTAGCGGGAGTGATACGCAGTATTTT.

The chain couples TRBV7-2 to TRBJ2-1; the match to TRBD2 covers 9 bases. V was clipped by 7 bases and J by 5 bases; unmatched bases: 15. The CDR3 has 17 amino acids. CDR1 and CDR2 from the germline V gene are SGHTA and FQGNSA. The CDR3 nucleotides are TGTGCCAGCACCCTCCTAGGAGCGGGGGGAGAGAACAATGAGCAGTTCTTC. Translating it yields CASTLLGAGGENNEQFF.

The chain couples TRBV15 to TRBJ2-1; 8 bases are shared with TRBD1. Germline CDR1 reads LNHNV; CDR2 reads YYDKDF (reference sequence). V shed 5 bases, J shed 7 bases, and the junction held 10 bases outside the gene matches. The CDR3 consists of 15 residues. CDR3 in DNA: TGTGCCACCAGCTTAGACAGGGGACCCCAAAATGAGCAGTTCTTC. Its translation is CATSLDRGPQNEQFF.

The rearrangement joins TRBV5-1 to TRBJ2-1, with D uncertain. V lost 5 bases and J 1 base, leaving 10 bases between the germline ends. The CDR3 consists of 14 residues. CDR1 is SGHRS, CDR2 YFSETQ, per germline. This chain's CDR3 is CASRAVASYNEQFF. In nucleotides, the CDR3 is TGCGCCAGCAGGGCCGTGGCTTCCTACAATGAGCAGTTCTTC.

This clone was recorded once. The V gene is TRBV27, the J gene TRBJ1-5; perhaps TRBD1 as D (5 bases). This CDR3 has 14 residues. Trimming removed 2 bases at V and 7 bases at J, with 12 bases between. CDR1 MNHEY and CDR2 SMNVEV come from the germline V gene (reference sequence). The CDR3 region is CASSLEQGGQPQHF. CDR3 DNA sequence: TGTGCCAGCAGTTTAGAGCAGGGAGGACAGCCCCAGCATTTT.

Comment on this clone: Being one base from a much bigger clone, this may be a read error. The V and J genes are TRBV7-9 and TRBJ2-2; no clear D gene. The length of the CDR3 is 14 residues. Trimming removed 1 base from V and 1 base from J, with 4 bases in between. From germline, CDR1 is SEHNR and CDR2 FQNEAQ (reference sequence). The CDR3 is CASSLGQNTGELFF. The CDR3 nucleotides read TGTGCCAGCAGCTTAGGGCAGAACACCGGGGAGCTGTTTTTT.

The chain couples TRBV24-1 to TRBJ1-2, with D possibly being TRBD1 (5 bases). Trimming took 1 base from V and 6 from J, leaving 11 bases between them. CDR3 length: 14 amino acids. Germline assignment: CDR1 KGHDR and CDR2 SFDVKD. In DNA, the CDR3 is TGTGCCACCAGTGATTTCGCGGGGGTCCATGGCTACACCTTC. This codes for CATSDFAGVHGYTF.

The chain uses TRBV19 and TRBJ2-4; 15 bases match TRBD2. Germline V gives CDR1 LNHDA, CDR2 SQIVND (reference sequence). CDR3 length: 18 residues. V shed 3 bases and J 4 bases; nucleotides not matched to a gene: 7. As DNA, the CDR3 is TGTGCCAGTAGTATTCCTCGGACTAGCGGGGGGGGAAAAAACATTCAGTACTTC. Amino acids: CASSIPRTSGGGKNIQYF.

V is TRBV7-2 and J is TRBJ1-1, with a tentative D call TRBD1 (5 bases). Germline CDR1 is SGHTA and CDR2 is FQGNSA. The CDR3 is 14 residues long. The V end was cut by 2 bases, the J end by 5 bases, with 12 bases between. The CDR3 reads CASSLYGGGTEAFF. The CDR3 DNA follows: TGTGCCAGCAGCTTATATGGGGGGGGAACTGAAGCTTTCTTT.

This clone has a handful of counts. J is TRBJ2-5 and V is TRBV6-5; D may be TRBD2 (7 bases). The CDR3 loop spans 13 amino acids. V was trimmed by 7 bases and J by 5 bases, leaving 14 bases between them. Germline values: CDR1 MNHEY, CDR2 SVGAGI. In DNA, the CDR3 is TGTGCCAGCAACCGGGGGGCGAGGGAGACCCAGTACTTC. It encodes CASNRGARETQYF.

In its sample, this clone was seen many times. V is TRBV6-5 and J is TRBJ1-3, with TRBD1 as a possible D gene (5 bases). The V and J ends lost 6 bases and 0 bases respectively, with 6 bases between them. The germline V gene encodes CDR1 MNHEY and CDR2 SVGAGI. There are 13 residues in the CDR3. CDR3 in amino acids: CASRTVSGNTIYF. The DNA for the CDR3 is TGTGCCAGCAGGACAGTCTCTGGAAACACCATATATTTT.

The chain combines TRBV5-4 with TRBJ2-4, with TRBD1 as a possible D gene (5 bases). The CDR3 extends over 16 amino acids. V dropped 0 bases and J dropped 7 bases, with 17 bases sitting between them. Germline V gene lookup returns CDR1 SGHNT and CDR2 YYREEE (reference sequence). The CDR3 nucleotides read TGTGCCAGCAGCTTGGGACGAGGACAAAAGGATAACATTCAGTACTTC. It codes for CASSLGRGQKDNIQYF.

The genes are TRBV6-5 and TRBJ1-2, with 8 bases fitting TRBD1. The CDR3 has 15 amino acids. Germline values: CDR1 MNHEY, CDR2 SVGAGI. V was pared by 3 bases and J by 9 bases, with 12 bases of the junction left unmatched. The CDR3: CASSYSGTGRASYTF. The CDR3 DNA is TGTGCCAGCAGTTATTCCGGGACAGGTCGGGCGAGCTACACCTTC.

The rearrangement links TRBV27 to TRBJ1-1, with TRBD1 as a possible D gene (5 bases). Looked up from germline, CDR1 is MNHEY and CDR2 is SMNVEV (reference sequence). Deletions cut 1 base from V and 11 bases from J, with 11 bases between. The CDR3 spans 12 residues. The CDR3 DNA reads TGTGCCAGCAGTTTATTGGCAGGGCCCGCTTTCTTT. It codes for CASSLLAGPAFF.

The rearrangement links TRBV5-1 to TRBJ1-4; tentatively, D is TRBD1 (5 bases). The V end lost 0 bases, the J end lost 8 bases, and 14 bases lay between the germline ends. The CDR3 is 15 amino acids. In germline, CDR1 is SGHRS, CDR2 YFSETQ. CDR3 in amino acids: CASSLAANRGEKLFF. DNA of the CDR3: TGCGCCAGCAGCTTGGCAGCCAATCGGGGGGAAAAACTGTTTTTT.

The chain combines TRBV2 with TRBJ2-5, with D possibly matching TRBD2 (5 bases). Germline-derived CDR1 and CDR2 are SNHLY and FYNNEI. The CDR3 totals 13 residues. The V gene lost 5 bases and the J gene lost 2 bases, with 9 bases spanning the gap. The CDR3 DNA reads TGTGCCAGCAGTAACCGACTACAAGAGACCCAGTACTTC. This sequence encodes CASSNRLQETQYF.

This clone was seen just once. The chain employs TRBV2 and TRBJ2-7, with 8 bases lining up with TRBD1. Germline trimming cut 8 bases from V and 2 bases from J; bases unmatched to any gene: 8. From germline, CDR1 is SNHLY and CDR2 FYNNEI. The CDR3 runs to 14 residues. The DNA for the CDR3 is TGTGCCAGCGGAAAGGGACAGGAGCCCTACGAGCAGTACTTC. Encoded protein: CASGKGQEPYEQYF.

V usage is TRBV7-2 and J usage is TRBJ2-7; 16 positions agree with TRBD2. This CDR3 has 18 amino acids. Germline CDR1 SGHTA, CDR2 FQGNSA. The trim removed 3 bases at V and 6 bases at J, leaving 11 bases unmatched. The CDR3 bases are TGTGCCAGCAGCTTTGACCGTGGGACTAGCGGGAGGGCTCGCGAGCAGTACTTC. Its protein product is CASSFDRGTSGRAREQYF.